This TCR beta chain was found in a study of metastatic and nonmetastatic thyroid tumors. Study information: Thyroid patients, malignant and benign, had repertoires compared across blood and tumor or nodule tissue.

In the original workflow: To classify distant metastasis in papillary thyroid cancer, a model was built from CDR3 differences across clinicopathological groups. TCRdb ran MiXCR on the PCR reads. None of the V and J calls come from the authors' own analysis; TCRdb made them. The sample consists of around 45,000 clones, about 4.2% of them appearing once. This CDR3 has 19 residues. V gave up 10 bases and J gave up 8 bases, with 36 bases separating them. Per the germline V gene, CDR1 is MNHNS and CDR2 is SASEGT. This clone was observed at least ten times. Its antigen is unknown. Thyroid surgery had not been preceded by any treatment in any patient. Study results and caveats: Malignant thyroid tumors reportedly exceeded benign nodules significantly in TCR beta diversity, with the difference appearing in blood and tumor.

The rearrangement uses TRBV6-1 and TRBJ2-1, with D tentatively TRBD1 or TRBD2 (5 bases each). The receptor was isolated from a female donor with papillary thyroid cancer or a benign thyroid nodule (not recorded which). Some clones in this sample may be carry-over from other donors' samples. The sequenced sample was blood. CDR3 region: CAITGWGLGSLLFRDEQFF. The CDR3 region has the DNA TGTGCCATCACCGGCTGGGGGTTGGGGAGTTTACTGTTTCGCGATGAGCAGTTCTTC.